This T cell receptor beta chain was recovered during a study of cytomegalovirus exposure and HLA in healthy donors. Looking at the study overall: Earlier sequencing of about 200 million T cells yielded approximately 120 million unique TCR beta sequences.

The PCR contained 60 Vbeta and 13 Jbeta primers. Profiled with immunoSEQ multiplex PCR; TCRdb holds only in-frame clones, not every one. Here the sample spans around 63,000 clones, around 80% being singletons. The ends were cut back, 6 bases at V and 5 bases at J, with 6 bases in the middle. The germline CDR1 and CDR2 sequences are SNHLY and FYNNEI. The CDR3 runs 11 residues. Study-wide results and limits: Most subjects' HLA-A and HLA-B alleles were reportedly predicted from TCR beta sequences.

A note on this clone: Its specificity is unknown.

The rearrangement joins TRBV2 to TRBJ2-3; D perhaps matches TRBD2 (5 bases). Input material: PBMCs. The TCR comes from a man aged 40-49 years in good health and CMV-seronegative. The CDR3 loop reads CASRREDTQYF. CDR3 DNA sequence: TGTGCCAGCAGGAGGGAAGATACGCAGTATTTT.